The 30 T cell receptor beta chains below come from one sample, sequenced in a study of early stage breast cancer tumors. Some clones are missing from TCRdb's copy, which holds only in-frame ones; the method was immunoSEQ multiplex PCR. The sample gives about 5,000 clones, roughly 68% of which show up once; roughly 15% is in the top ten. Sequenced material: normal breast tissue next to the tumor. These receptors originate from a person in their sixties with breast cancer.

The V gene is TRBV6-5, the J gene TRBJ2-1; possible D gene TRBD1, 6 bases. The CDR3 is 13 amino acids. V was shortened by 6 bases and J by 9 bases, with 15 bases between the two germline ends. Germline V CDR1 and CDR2: MNHEY, SVGAGI. The CDR3 region has the DNA TGTGCCAGCAGCTCCGGGACATACGGTGAGCAGTTCTTC. It codes for CASSSGTYGEQFF.

The genes are TRBV28 and TRBJ2-3; no reliable D call. The CDR3 sequence is 13 residues long. V was trimmed by 2 bases and J by 5 bases, leaving 8 bases between them. The germline V gene has CDR1 MDHEN and CDR2 SYDVKM. CDR3 DNA: TGTGCCAGCAGTTTACCAGGCCAAGATACGCAGTATTTT. It yields the protein CASSLPGQDTQYF.

The chain employs TRBV5-4 and TRBJ2-7, with 11 bases lining up with TRBD2. The V and J ends lost 3 bases and 2 bases, in that order; junction bases with no gene match: 7. CDR3 length: 16 amino acids. Germline V lookup: CDR1 SGHNT, CDR2 YYREEE (reference sequence). The CDR3 DNA reads TGTGCCAGCAGCTCCGGGACTAGCGGTCCGACCTACGAGCAGTACTTC. This sequence encodes CASSSGTSGPTYEQYF.

V gene TRBV6-5 combines with J gene TRBJ2-1, with 8 bases fitting TRBD1. V gave up 7 bases and J gave up 4 bases; unmatched junction bases: 6. Germline assignment: CDR1 MNHEY and CDR2 SVGAGI. CDR3 length: 14 amino acids. CDR3 region: CASNPRDRYNEQFF. The CDR3 coding sequence is TGTGCCAGCAATCCCCGGGACAGGTACAATGAGCAGTTCTTC.

V and J are TRBV5-6 and TRBJ2-7; D gene unclear. Germline V gene data show CDR1 as SGHDT and CDR2 as YYEEEE. The ends were cut back, 0 bases at V and 3 bases at J, with 7 bases in the middle. This CDR3 is 13 amino acids long. As DNA, the CDR3 is TGTGCCAGCAGCTTGGGAACTGTCTACGAGCAGTACTTC. It translates to CASSLGTVYEQYF.

The rearrangement uses TRBV7-8 and TRBJ2-1; 7 bases are shared with TRBD1. Germline V gives CDR1 SGHVS, CDR2 FQNEAQ. V lost 0 bases to trimming and J lost 9 bases; unmatched junction nucleotides: 2. The CDR3 covers 13 residues. CDR3 sequence (DNA): TGTGCCAGCAGCTTAGCTTACAGGGGTGAGCAGTTCTTC. It codes for CASSLAYRGEQFF.

The V and J genes are TRBV7-2 and TRBJ2-7; D not resolved. Germline values: CDR1 SGHTA, CDR2 FQGNSA. This CDR3 is built from 12 residues. V dropped 5 bases and J dropped 0 bases, with 5 bases sitting between them. For the CDR3, the DNA is TGTGCCAGCAGCCTCACCTCCTACGAGCAGTACTTC. Protein sequence: CASSLTSYEQYF.

The chain has TRBV7-3 and TRBJ2-1; D remains unclear. CDR1 is SGHTA and CDR2 is FQGTGA in the germline V gene. The CDR3 spans 13 residues. Trimming shortened V by 5 bases and J by 5 bases, and 10 bases separated the two germline ends. The CDR3 DNA reads as TGTGCCAGCAGCCCTGGACCCGACAATGAGCAGTTCTTC. This translates into CASSPGPDNEQFF.

This chain joins TRBV2 and TRBJ2-7; D is perhaps TRBD1 (6 bases). CDR1 and CDR2 (germline): SNHLY, FYNNEI. V was trimmed by 6 bases and J by 1 base, leaving 10 bases between them. CDR3 length equals 13 residues. The CDR3 here is CASSWDTSYEQYF. For the CDR3, the DNA is TGTGCCAGCAGCTGGGACACGTCCTACGAGCAGTACTTC.

This clone has only a few counts. The chain is built from TRBV30 and TRBJ1-1; 7 bases align to TRBD1. J gave up 5 bases and V 3 bases, and 12 bases lay outside the gene matches. The germline CDR1 and CDR2 sequences are GTSNPN and SVGIG (reference sequence). CDR3 length: 15 amino acids. The CDR3 nucleotides read TGTGCCTGGAGGACCCCGACAGGGCCCAATACTGAAGCTTTCTTT. This codes for CAWRTPTGPNTEAFF.

The chain combines TRBV7-8 with TRBJ2-4; no clear D. The length of the CDR3 is 15 residues. Trimming took off 1 base at V and 0 bases at J, with 7 bases between the two ends. Germline values: CDR1 SGHVS, CDR2 FQNEAQ. The CDR3 region is CASSLDRLAKNIQYF. The DNA for the CDR3 is TGTGCCAGCAGCTTAGACAGACTAGCCAAAAACATTCAGTACTTC.

The chain combines TRBV9 with TRBJ2-1, with 8 bases matching TRBD1. Germline CDR1 reads SGDLS; CDR2 reads YYNGEE. V trimming: 1 base; J trimming: 12 bases; junction bases outside the gene matches: 9. The CDR3 spans 14 residues. Written as DNA, the CDR3 is TGTGCCAGCAGCGTATCGGGACAGGCGTTAAGGCAGTTCTTC. Protein: CASSVSGQALRQFF.

The chain combines TRBV5-5 with TRBJ2-3; unclear D gene. The CDR3 runs to 15 residues. With 0 bases removed from V and 0 bases from J, the gap between germline ends came to 8 bases. Germline-derived CDR1 and CDR2 are SGHKS and YYEKEE (reference sequence). The CDR3 DNA reads as TGTGCCAGCAGCTTGGAGTCGGGCAGCACAGATACGCAGTATTTT. This gives the protein CASSLESGSTDTQYF.

V usage is TRBV7-3 and J usage is TRBJ2-1; D assignment may be TRBD1 or TRBD2 (7 bases each). The CDR3 is 16 residues long. Deletions cut 0 bases from V and 9 bases from J, with 18 bases between. Germline CDR1 is SGHTA and CDR2 is FQGTGA. CDR3 loop: CASSLTGGRGRGEQFF. DNA for the CDR3: TGTGCCAGCAGCTTAACCGGGGGCAGGGGGAGGGGTGAGCAGTTCTTC.

The chain employs TRBV7-3 and TRBJ2-1, with a weak D call TRBD2 (5 bases). This CDR3 is built from 11 residues. V was clipped by 3 bases and J by 9 bases, with 6 bases between them. The germline gives CDR1 SGHTA, CDR2 FQGTGA. In DNA form, the CDR3 reads TGTGCCAGCAGCTTCGGACTTGAGCAGTTCTTC. Translated, it gives CASSFGLEQFF.

J is TRBJ2-5 and V is TRBV5-1; perhaps TRBD2 as D (6 bases). Trimming pared 8 bases from V and 2 bases from J, leaving 19 bases between. The CDR3 is made up of 15 amino acids. The germline gives CDR1 SGHRS, CDR2 YFSETQ. The CDR3 loop reads CASSLGGKQQETQYF. The CDR3, as DNA: TGCGCCAGTTCCCTGGGGGGAAAGCAACAAGAGACCCAGTACTTC.

V gene TRBV18 combines with J gene TRBJ2-1, with D possibly matching TRBD2 (6 bases). The germline gives CDR1 KGHSH, CDR2 LQKENI. V gave up 3 bases and J gave up 7 bases, with 13 bases separating them. This CDR3 comprises 14 residues. The DNA of the CDR3 is TGTGCCAGCTCACCGAGGAGTGGGGGGAATGAGCAGTTCTTC. Its translation: CASSPRSGGNEQFF.

J is TRBJ2-7 and V is TRBV7-9; 9 bases map to TRBD1. Germline V gene sequence: CDR1 SEHNR, CDR2 FQNEAQ (reference sequence). The junction had 7 bases not matched to a gene; V was cut back by 5 bases and J by 2 bases. CDR3 length equals 15 residues. The CDR3: CASSIGQGNPYEQYF. The CDR3 DNA reads TGTGCCAGCAGCATCGGACAGGGGAACCCCTACGAGCAGTACTTC.

The chain is built from TRBV5-4 and TRBJ2-7; TRBD1 aligns across 9 bases. V dropped 9 bases and J dropped 5; count of bases not matched to a gene: 9. The germline gives CDR1 SGHNT, CDR2 YYREEE (reference sequence). This CDR3 spans 13 amino acids. The CDR3 DNA sequence: TGTGCCACCTTGACAGGGGGGAAGAACGAGCAGTACTTC. This codes for CATLTGGKNEQYF.

The chain combines TRBV9 with TRBJ2-1; 8 positions agree with TRBD2. The CDR3 is made up of 16 amino acids. Germline V gene lookup returns CDR1 SGDLS and CDR2 YYNGEE. Trimming cost V 7 bases and J 0 bases; bases outside gene matches: 9. This chain's CDR3 is CASDSGASFSYNEQFF. Here the CDR3 DNA reads TGTGCCAGCGATAGCGGGGCCTCTTTCTCCTACAATGAGCAGTTCTTC.

The chain joins TRBV19 to TRBJ2-2; D is undetermined. Germline CDR1 reads LNHDA; CDR2 reads SQIVND (reference sequence). The CDR3 runs 15 residues. The germline V and J ends were trimmed by 5 bases and 5 bases, with 15 bases remaining between them. CDR3 sequence reads: CASSPRHTWTGELFF. The CDR3, as DNA: TGTGCCAGTAGTCCCCGACACACATGGACCGGGGAGCTGTTTTTT.

The V gene is TRBV5-1, the J gene TRBJ2-7; 10 bases fit TRBD2. Germline V CDR1 and CDR2: SGHRS, YFSETQ. There are 15 residues in the CDR3. The V and J ends lost 0 bases and 7 bases, in that order; junction bases with no gene match: 7. As DNA, the CDR3 is TGCGCCAGCAGCTTGGGAGCGGGGGGGCCTAGGGAGCAGTACTTC. Amino acids: CASSLGAGGPREQYF.

This rearrangement joins TRBV11-2 to TRBJ2-2; no clear D gene. V lost 5 bases, J lost 0 bases, and 13 bases lay in between. This CDR3 region has 16 residues. From germline, CDR1 is SGHAT and CDR2 FQNNGV. CDR3 coding DNA: TGTGCCAGCAGCCCCCAAGGGCGCCCGAACACCGGGGAGCTGTTTTTT. It translates to CASSPQGRPNTGELFF.

By its share, this clone is medium-sized. The V and J genes are TRBV6-6 and TRBJ1-1; D call uncertain. V was shortened by 5 bases and J by 4 bases, with 14 bases between the two germline ends. The CDR3 extends over 14 amino acids. Germline CDR1 MNHNY, CDR2 SVGAGI (reference sequence). The CDR3 bases are TGTGCCAGCAGTGGGCCTTTCCGACGCACTGAAGCTTTCTTT. Translation: CASSGPFRRTEAFF.

The chain employs TRBV19 and TRBJ1-1; a weak D match, TRBD1 (6 bases). The CDR3 is 15 residues long. With 8 bases removed from V and 3 bases from J, the gap between germline ends came to 19 bases. From germline, CDR1 is LNHDA and CDR2 SQIVND (reference sequence). The CDR3 DNA reads TGTGCCAGTTCCCTCGGGGGGGCACCGGACACTGAAGCTTTCTTT. As protein: CASSLGGAPDTEAFF.

This chain links TRBV7-8 with TRBJ2-1; unclear D gene. Per the germline V gene, CDR1 is SGHVS and CDR2 is FQNEAQ. V dropped 2 bases and J dropped 4 bases, with 12 bases sitting between them. This CDR3 has 15 amino acids. The CDR3 sequence is CASSLIAPRYNEQFF. CDR3 DNA: TGTGCCAGCAGCTTAATAGCTCCCCGGTACAATGAGCAGTTCTTC.

J is TRBJ1-5 and V is TRBV19; D is possibly TRBD1 (5 bases). V was cut by 10 bases and J by 0 bases, with 13 bases left in between. CDR1 LNHDA and CDR2 SQIVND come from the germline V gene (reference sequence). CDR3 length: 14 amino acids. CDR3 protein: CATRDENSNQPQHF. The CDR3, as DNA: TGTGCCACCCGGGACGAGAATAGCAATCAGCCCCAGCATTTT.

This chain uses TRBV19 with TRBJ1-2, with TRBD1 identical over 7 bases. The germline CDR1 and CDR2 sequences are LNHDA and SQIVND (reference sequence). The CDR3 loop spans 16 amino acids. Trimming removed 3 bases from V and 4 bases from J; junction bases left unmatched: 11. The CDR3 DNA follows: TGTGCCAGTAGTATCCGCCCGCGGGACAGCATCTATGGCTACACCTTC. Translated: CASSIRPRDSIYGYTF.

V usage is TRBV27 and J usage is TRBJ2-7, with 11 bases that match TRBD1. Germline-derived CDR1 and CDR2 are MNHEY and SMNVEV (reference sequence). Trimming took 2 bases from V and 3 from J; bases not matched to a gene: 3. The CDR3 sequence is 15 residues long. The CDR3 nucleotides are TGTGCCAGCAGTTTAAGGGACAGGGGGAACTACGAGCAGTACTTC. This translates into CASSLRDRGNYEQYF.

This chain uses TRBV2 with TRBJ1-4; TRBD1 might be the D (6 bases). Trimming pared 7 bases from V and 2 bases from J, leaving 11 bases between. Germline CDR1 is SNHLY and CDR2 is FYNNEI. There are 14 residues in the CDR3. CDR3 residues: CASNTGLTNEKLFF. In DNA, the CDR3 is TGTGCCAGCAATACAGGGTTGACTAATGAAAAACTGTTTTTT.